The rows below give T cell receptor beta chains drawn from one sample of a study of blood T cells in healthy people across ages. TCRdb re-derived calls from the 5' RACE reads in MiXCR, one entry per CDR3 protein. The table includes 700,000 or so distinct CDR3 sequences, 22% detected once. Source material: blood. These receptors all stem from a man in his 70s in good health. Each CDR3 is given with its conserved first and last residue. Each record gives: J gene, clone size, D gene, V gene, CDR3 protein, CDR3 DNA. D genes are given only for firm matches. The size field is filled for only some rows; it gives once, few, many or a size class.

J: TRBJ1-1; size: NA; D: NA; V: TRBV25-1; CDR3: CATALNIRENTEAFF; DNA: TGTGCCACCGCCCTAAATATAAGAGAGAACACTGAAGCTTTCTTT
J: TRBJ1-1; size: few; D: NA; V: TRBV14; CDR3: CASSQLIGVSEAFF; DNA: TGTGCCAGCAGCCAACTGATAGGGGTATCTGAAGCTTTCTTT
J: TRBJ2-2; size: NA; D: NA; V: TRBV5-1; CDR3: CASSLAQHTGELFF; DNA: TGCGCCAGCAGCTTGGCGCAGCACACCGGGGAGCTGTTTTTT
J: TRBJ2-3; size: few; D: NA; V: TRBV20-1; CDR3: CSAPLRWDTQYF; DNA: TGCAGTGCTCCTTTAAGATGGGATACGCAGTATTTT
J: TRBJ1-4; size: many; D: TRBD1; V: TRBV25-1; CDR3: CASSEYGTANEKLFF; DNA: TGTGCCAGCAGTGAATATGGGACAGCTAATGAAAAACTGTTTTTT
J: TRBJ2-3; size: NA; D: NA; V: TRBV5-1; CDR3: CASSKGQKEVDTQYF; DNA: TGCGCCAGCAGCAAAGGACAGAAGGAAGTTGATACGCAGTATTTT
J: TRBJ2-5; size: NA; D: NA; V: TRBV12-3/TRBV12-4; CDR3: CASSLTQGRETQYF; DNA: TGTGCCAGCAGCCTAACCCAGGGCAGAGAGACCCAGTACTTC
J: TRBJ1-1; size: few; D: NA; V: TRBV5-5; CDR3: CASSLTAGLNTEAFF; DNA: TGTGCCAGCAGCTTGACGGCAGGACTAAACACTGAAGCTTTCTTT
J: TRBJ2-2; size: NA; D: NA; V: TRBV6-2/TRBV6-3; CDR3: CASLPGLANTGELFF; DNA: TGTGCCAGCCTTCCGGGACTGGCGAACACCGGGGAGCTGTTTTTT
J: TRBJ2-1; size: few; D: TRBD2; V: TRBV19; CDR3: CASSAGSGRAYLFVNEQFF; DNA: TGTGCCAGTAGTGCAGGCAGCGGGAGGGCCTATTTATTCGTCAATGAGCAGTTCTTC
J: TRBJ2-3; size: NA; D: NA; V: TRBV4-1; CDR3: CASSQETITQYF; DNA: TGCGCCAGCAGCCAAGAGACCATTACGCAGTATTTT
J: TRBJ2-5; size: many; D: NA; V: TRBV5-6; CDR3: CASSFGVPLQETQYF; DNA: TGTGCCAGCAGCTTTGGAGTGCCCCTCCAAGAGACCCAGTACTTC
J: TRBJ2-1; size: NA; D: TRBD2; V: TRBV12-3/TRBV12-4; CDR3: CASSFQAGGTEQFF; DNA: TGTGCCAGCAGTTTTCAGGCGGGGGGGACTGAGCAGTTCTTC
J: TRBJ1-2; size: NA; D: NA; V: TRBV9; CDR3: CASSVDKALSGYGYTF; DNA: TGTGCCAGCAGCGTAGATAAGGCCCTTTCGGGTTATGGCTACACCTTC
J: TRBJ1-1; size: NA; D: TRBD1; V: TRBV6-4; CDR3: CASKDRAWTEAFF; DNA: TGTGCCAGCAAGGACAGGGCGTGGACTGAAGCTTTCTTT
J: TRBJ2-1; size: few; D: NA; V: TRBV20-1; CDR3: CSARVGVIRYDEQFF; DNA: TGCAGTGCTAGAGTGGGAGTCATTAGGTACGATGAGCAGTTCTTC
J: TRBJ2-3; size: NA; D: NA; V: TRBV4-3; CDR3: CASSRTSATDTQYF; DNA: TGCGCCAGCAGTCGGACATCGGCCACAGATACGCAGTATTTT
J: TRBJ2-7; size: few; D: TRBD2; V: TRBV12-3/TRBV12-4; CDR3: CATSRASGRGEQYF; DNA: TGTGCCACCTCGCGGGCTAGCGGGAGAGGCGAGCAGTACTTC
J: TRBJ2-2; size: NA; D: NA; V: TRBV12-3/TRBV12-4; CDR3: CASSWAGISGELFF; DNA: TGTGCCAGCAGTTGGGCGGGGATTTCCGGGGAGCTGTTTTTT
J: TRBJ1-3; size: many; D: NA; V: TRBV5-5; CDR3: CASSSRPDSSGNTIYF; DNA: TGTGCCAGCAGCTCCCGACCTGACAGCTCTGGAAACACCATATATTTT
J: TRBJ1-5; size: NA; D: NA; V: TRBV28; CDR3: CASSPLLGSNQPQHF; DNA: TGTGCCAGCAGTCCACTACTTGGTAGCAATCAGCCCCAGCATTTT
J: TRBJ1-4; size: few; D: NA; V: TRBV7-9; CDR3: CASSSYRDREKLFF; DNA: TGTGCCAGCAGCTCGTACAGGGATAGAGAAAAACTGTTTTTT
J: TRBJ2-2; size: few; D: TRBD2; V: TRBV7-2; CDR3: CASGGVNTGELFF; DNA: TGTGCCAGCGGGGGGGTAAACACCGGGGAGCTGTTTTTT
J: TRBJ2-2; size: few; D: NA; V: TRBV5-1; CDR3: CASSLVFSDTGELFF; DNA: TGCGCCAGCAGCTTGGTTTTCTCGGACACCGGGGAGCTGTTTTTT
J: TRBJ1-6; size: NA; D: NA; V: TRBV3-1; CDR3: CASSQVASPLHF; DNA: TGTGCCAGCAGCCAAGTTGCTTCACCCCTCCACTTT
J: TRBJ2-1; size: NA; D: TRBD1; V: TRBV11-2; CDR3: CASSPRQGEQFF; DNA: TGTGCCAGCAGCCCGCGACAGGGGGAGCAGTTCTTC
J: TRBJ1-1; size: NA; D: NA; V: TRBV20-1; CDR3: CSASATGWYTEAFF; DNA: TGCAGTGCTAGCGCTACAGGGTGGTACACTGAAGCTTTCTTT
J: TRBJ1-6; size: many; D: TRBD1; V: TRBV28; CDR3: CASRRGQGNSPLHF; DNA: TGTGCCAGCAGACGCGGACAGGGAAATTCACCCCTCCACTTT
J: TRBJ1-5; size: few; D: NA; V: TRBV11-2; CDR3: CASSLTSGSNQPQHF; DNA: TGTGCCAGCAGCTTAACTTCAGGGAGCAATCAGCCCCAGCATTTT
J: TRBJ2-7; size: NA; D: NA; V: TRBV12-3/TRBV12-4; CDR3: CASRYPGDYEQYF; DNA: TGTGCCAGCAGATACCCAGGGGACTACGAGCAGTACTTC
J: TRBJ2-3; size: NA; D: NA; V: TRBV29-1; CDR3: CSVLYTDTQYF; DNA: TGCAGCGTTTTGTACACAGATACGCAGTATTTT